This record concerns one TCR beta chain sequence. Its cognate antigen has yet to be identified. Per-base quality was not reported, and no clone a single base away is much larger than it. The data were obtained in a study of identical twins listed by TCRdb under 2016. At the level of the whole study: The study deep-sequenced TCR alpha and beta repertoires from monozygotic twins, unrelated adults of various ages and cord blood to test whether fetal clonotypes persist. To rule out contamination, replicate twin experiments were performed at different times with different library preparation protocols. The study at large found these results: Zero-insertion analyses could be partly confounded by invariant T cells such as MAIT and iNKT, though diverse VJ usage argued against such confounding for most clonotypes. Out-of-frame TCR alpha sequences shared between twins showed an excess of low generation-probability sequences compared with coincidental sharing between unrelated individuals. Because the same donors could not be followed over many years, the conclusions relied on cross-sectional statistical analysis. Abundant cord blood beta clonotypes carried fewer insertions; young adult naive repertoires showed a weaker similar trend, while memory repertoires showed none. Excess twin sharing in beta out-of-frame sequences was weaker because fewer shared sequences lowered the signal-to-noise ratio. In monozygotic twins, recombination models systematically underestimated out-of-frame TCR alpha sharing, but the models matched the sharing seen between unrelated individuals.

Every donor was a healthy Caucasian. The twin cohort consisted of three pairs of female monozygotic twins, all aged roughly 18 to 30 years. Peripheral blood mononuclear cells were used as the source from which RNA for TCR libraries was isolated. Ends trimmed: V by 0 bases, J by 2 bases; bases unmatched to a gene: 1. For CDR1 and CDR2, the germline V gene lists SGHDN and FVKESK. Counted from cysteine to phenylalanine, this CDR3 has 14 amino acids. Kept here is only the CDR3 DNA, which spans 42 bases and is read in frame from base 1. The library relied on 5' RACE. The sequencing machine was an Illumina HiSeq 2000. Template switching introduced a universal primer binding site; the final cDNA contained a unique molecular identifier, enabling accurate counting of TCR cDNA molecules. First-strand cDNA for TCR alpha and beta chains was synthesized from specific primers in the conserved constant-segment region. Each cDNA library was double barcoded, with a SMART-Mk sample barcode plus Illumina barcodes, to control for contamination. TruSeq adapter sequences along with Illumina sample barcodes were introduced in two successive PCR steps. The Illumina HiSeq platform was used with custom primers to sequence TCR alpha and beta cDNA libraries. The study's own analysis went as follows. MiGEC was used to process raw reads and extract unique molecular identifiers, and MiXCR was used to find CDR3 positions. Recombination models were inferred per individual with the repgenHMM and IGoR tools using an EM algorithm. The analysis of shared clonotypes was done with the tcR package in R, with sharing normalized by the product of cloneset sizes. Out-of-frame nonproductive sequences were analyzed to study raw recombination free of thymic and clonal selection effects. TCRdb took the public reads, trimmed them with fastp at Q25, ran MiXCR for clone calling and kept in-frame beta chains. Each record represents a unique CDR3 protein, reported with the most common genes and DNA among its rows. None of the V and J calls come from the authors' own analysis; TCRdb made them. The sample records hundreds of thousands of distinct CDR3 sequences, about 9.4% of which are singletons. The ten top clones hold approximately 0.96% of the sample.

This sample also belongs to another study, concerning yellow fever vaccine responses in identical twins. As described in the second report: The T cell response to vaccination in identical twins was reported by the authors to appear partly convergent and partly personalized. In the study, vaccine-responding T cell clones were precisely tracked in identical twins.

Sequencing was done on a sample of PBMCs. The sequence was obtained from a woman aged 18-29 years in good health. The rearrangement joined TRBV14 to TRBJ2-7; 7 bases in the junction line up with TRBD1. CDR3 loop: CASSQEQGAYEQYF. The DNA reads TGTGCCAGCAGCCAAGAGCAGGGGGCCTACGAGCAGTACTTC.